Sequencing of this T cell receptor (beta chain) was carried out in a study of graft-versus-host responses after intestinal transplantation (dated by TCRdb to the early 2020s). Broadly, across the study: The transplants that recipients received were multivisceral, liver-intestinal, or isolated intestinal. A peak of at least 4% donor T cells among recipient peripheral blood mononuclear cells was the definition used for donor T cell macrochimerism. Alloreactive clones were identified by sequencing pre-transplant mixed lymphocyte reaction products and comparing them with unstimulated pre-transplant donor and recipient T cells. Bulk TCR-beta CDR3 sequencing was used to track graft-versus-host and host-versus-graft alloreactive T cell clones in the graft, circulation and bone marrow after intestinal transplantation. Rather than being sequenced by the commercial service, samples from a few later patients were sequenced in-house on an Illumina MiSeq and processed with MiXCR. The cohort enrolled 20 to 25 intestinal transplant recipients including one retransplant, and a few patients lacking pretransplant specimens were excluded. Anti-thymocyte globulin induction was given to all recipients, followed by maintenance tacrolimus and steroids for 2 to 3 years. Overall study outcomes, separate from this receptor: In patients with donor T cell macrochimerism, the allografts had high GvH to HvG T cell clonal ratios. GvH clones were detected in recipient bone marrow, and some of these GvH clones were observed earlier in ileal mucosa or blood, consistent with an intestinal mucosal origin. Peak levels of circulating GvH clones were associated with declines in HvG clones early after transplant. Conclusions were limited by the relatively low number and heterogeneity of intestinal transplant patients.

The method was the immunoSEQ multiplex PCR assay. In most patients, genomic DNA was isolated using the Qiagen DNeasy Blood and Tissue Kit and sent frozen to Adaptive Biotechnologies for TCR sequencing. Adaptive Biotechnologies carried out high-throughput TCR-beta CDR3 sequencing of genomic DNA for most patients. Per the authors' processing: Adaptive's ImmunoSEQ software supplied the TCR sequencing data for 15 to 20 patients, while MiXCR and VDJtools were used to process a few other patients. CD4 versus CD8 sorting errors were corrected by removing sequences found in both subsets at a frequency ratio below 5:1. CDR3 nucleotide sequences shared between donor and recipient were removed because their origin could not be assigned. At least 2-fold expansion over unstimulated cells and a minimum CFSE-low frequency of 0.002% (template counts) or 0.001% (read counts) were required for clones to be classified as alloreactive. A clone was considered mappable if detected in the sequenced pre-transplant spleen, lymph node, or MLR CFSE-low populations of the donor or recipient. Cumulative frequency of alloreactive clones was calculated as a percentage of all sequences weighted by copy number. Not all clones reach the TCRdb copy of this immuneACCESS table, which keeps in-frame sequences only. Checked studies attribute under half of the gap to unresolved V genes and leave the rest unexplained. For V, J and clone size, that table is used; D and trimming come from the DNA. The sample data list 8,000 to 11,000 clones, and approximately 40% of these were observed just once. In total, the top ten clones hold about an eighth of the sample.

V is pruned by 3 bases and J by 0 bases, leaving 2 bases of the junction without a gene match. The CDR3 sequence holds 15 residues, the cysteine and phenylalanine included. Solely the CDR3 DNA is kept, with 45 bases framed from the first base. Looking up the germline V gene yields CDR1 SGDLS and CDR2 YYNGEE. Comments on this clone: No base qualities exist here, and no much larger clone lies one base off it.

The sample's time point, from its label and the paper: cells obtained before transplantation from donor or recipient. In mixed lymphocyte reactions, roughly 200,000 CFSE-labeled pre-transplant responders were plated with roughly 200,000 irradiated violet-dye-labeled stimulators and cultured for around 6 days. Proliferating CD3+CD4+CFSE-low and CD3+CD8+CFSE-low responder cells were FACS-sorted on a BD Influx sorter after the mixed lymphocyte reaction. This receptor was identified in a human patient who received an intestinal transplant. The chain couples TRBV9 to TRBJ1-5, with 8 bases in between that match TRBD1. The source was alloreactive CD8+ T cells from a mixed lymphocyte reaction culture, collected before intestinal transplant. Taken with the paper, the label for cell subset or site translates to: CFSE-low proliferating T cells sorted from approximately 6-day pre-transplant mixed lymphocyte reaction (GvH or HvG direction). This receptor has the CDR3 CASSGQGNSNQPQHF. The base sequence is TGTGCCAGCAGCGGACAGGGGAATAGCAATCAGCCCCAGCATTTT.